Below are 21 T cell receptor beta chains sequenced from a single sample in a study of blood T cell repertoires in COVID-19. Profiling relied on immunoSEQ multiplex PCR, and the TCRdb table lists in-frame clones only, not all of them. The table lists some 150,000 clones, around 88% of them singletons. The sample taken for sequencing was peripheral blood. The receptors stem from a woman aged 60-75 years with acute or convalescent COVID-19.

The chain employs TRBV28 and TRBJ1-1; no reliable D call. CDR3 length equals 13 residues. Trimming removed 5 bases from V and 5 bases from J, with 12 bases in between. Per the germline V gene, CDR1 is MDHEN and CDR2 is SYDVKM. The CDR3 DNA follows: TGTGCCAGCAGTGTAATCCACGGGACTGAAGCTTTCTTT. The encoded protein is CASSVIHGTEAFF.

To note about this clone: One junction end disagrees with the germline gene, perhaps due to a read error. The chain couples TRBV13 to TRBJ2-1; D is uncertain. There are 13 residues in the CDR3. Germline loops: CDR1 PRHDT, CDR2 FYEKMQ (reference sequence). The chain's CDR3 is CASSLGRVREQFF. DNA for the CDR3: TGTGCCAGCAGCCTAGGCCGGGTACGTGAGCAGTTCTTC.

The chain links TRBV30 to TRBJ2-7, with D maybe TRBD2 (5 bases). The CDR3 consists of 12 residues. V lost 3 bases to trimming and J lost 6 bases, with 12 bases between them. Germline CDR1 is GTSNPN and CDR2 is SVGIG (reference sequence). The chain's CDR3 is CAWSPGGSEQYF. CDR3 nucleotide sequence: TGTGCCTGGAGCCCCGGCGGGTCCGAGCAGTACTTC.

The chain has TRBV2 and TRBJ2-7; 9 bases are shared with TRBD1. With 5 bases clipped from V and 4 bases from J, the junction kept 12 bases outside the gene matches. From germline, CDR1 is SNHLY and CDR2 FYNNEI. The CDR3 covers 16 residues. As DNA, the CDR3 is TGTGCCAGCAGTAGGTCTAGGAGGACAGGGGCTTACGAGCAGTACTTC. It yields the protein CASSRSRRTGAYEQYF.

The chain links TRBV2 to TRBJ2-7; 8 nucleotides match TRBD1. This CDR3 contains 16 residues. The junction had 12 bases not matched to a gene; V was cut back by 7 bases and J by 1 base. Germline V gene lookup returns CDR1 SNHLY and CDR2 FYNNEI. The CDR3 sequence is CASNLGQGRGSYEQYF. CDR3 nucleotide sequence: TGTGCCAGCAATCTAGGACAGGGAAGGGGATCCTACGAGCAGTACTTC.

This chain uses TRBV11-1 with TRBJ2-3; the D gene is possibly TRBD1 (7 bases). Germline lookup yields CDR1 SGHAT and CDR2 FQDESV (reference sequence). V lost 3 bases and J 1 base, leaving 11 bases between the germline ends. The CDR3 consists of 15 residues. The CDR3 loop reads CASSFAGQRTDTQYF. The CDR3 nucleotides read TGTGCCAGCAGCTTTGCGGGACAGCGCACAGATACGCAGTATTTT. Full variable domain (missing parts from reference TRBV11-1 and TRBJ2-3): EAEVAQSPRYKITEKSQAVAFWCDPISGHATLYWYRQILGQGPELLVQFQDESVVDDSQLPKDRFSAERLKGVDSTLKIQPAELGDSAMYLCASSFAGQRTDTQYFGPGTRLTVL.

This clone was counted a few times. The chain uses TRBV18 and TRBJ2-7; 10 bases map to TRBD1. V lost 5 bases, J lost 10 bases, and 11 bases stayed unmatched. This CDR3 contains 14 residues. The germline V gene has CDR1 KGHSH and CDR2 LQKENI. The CDR3 loop is CASSDGTGVNPQYF. The CDR3, as DNA: TGTGCCAGCTCAGACGGGACAGGGGTGAACCCACAGTACTTC.

The chain is built from TRBV12-3 or TRBV12-4 and TRBJ1-4; D unresolved. Trimming took off 8 bases at V and 0 bases at J, with 4 bases between the two ends. This CDR3 has 12 amino acids. CDR3 amino acids: CASGPTNEKLFF. DNA of the CDR3: TGTGCCAGCGGCCCAACTAATGAAAAACTGTTTTTT.

The rearrangement links TRBV19 to TRBJ2-5; 7 bases fit TRBD2. With V trimmed by 7 bases and J by 2 bases, 4 bases remained unmatched. The germline CDR1 and CDR2 sequences are LNHDA and SQIVND (reference sequence). CDR3 length: 13 amino acids. The CDR3 nucleotides are TGTGCCAGTAATACGGGGGGACAAGAGACCCAGTACTTC. Translation: CASNTGGQETQYF.

In its sample, this clone was seen a few times. DNA of the CDR3: TGCGCCAGCAGCCAAGAGAGAGGCGGGGGGGCGTTAGAGACCCAGTACTTC. Its protein is CASSQERGGGALETQYF. The rearrangement links TRBV4-1 to TRBJ2-5; 9 positions match TRBD2. CDR1 MGHRA and CDR2 YSYEKL come from the germline V gene. V dropped 0 bases and J dropped 4; count of bases not matched to a gene: 9. The CDR3 is made up of 17 amino acids.

The chain recombines TRBV4-2 with TRBJ2-1; D is perhaps TRBD2 (6 bases). CDR1 is LGHNA, CDR2 YNFKEQ, per germline. This CDR3 contains 16 residues. V was cut by 1 base and J by 4 bases, with 14 bases left in between. In DNA form, the CDR3 reads TGTGCCAGCAGCCAAGTCGGCGGGGTTTCTTACAATGAGCAGTTCTTC. It is translated as CASSQVGGVSYNEQFF.

This chain links TRBV27 with TRBJ2-5; 9 positions match TRBD2. Trimming removed 7 bases from V and 3 bases from J; junction bases left unmatched: 9. Germline loops: CDR1 MNHEY, CDR2 SMNVEV (reference sequence). The CDR3 covers 15 residues. As DNA, the CDR3 is TGTGCCAGCACTACCAGTGGCGGGGGGGAAGAGACCCAGTACTTC. This codes for CASTTSGGGEETQYF.

The chain joins TRBV21-1 to TRBJ1-1; the listed D gene, TRBD1, was not tested against the DNA. TRBV21-1 is flagged as a pseudogene. CDR3 length: 16 amino acids. CDR3 DNA sequence: TGTGCCAGCAGCAAAGAGGGGCAGCAACCGAACACTGAAGCTTTCTTT. It specifies CASSKEGQQPNTEAFF.

The rearrangement joins TRBV18 to TRBJ1-6; tentative D call: TRBD1 (6 bases). The length of the CDR3 is 14 residues. V was shortened by 6 bases and J by 7 bases, with 13 bases between the two germline ends. Germline values: CDR1 KGHSH, CDR2 LQKENI. The CDR3 DNA is TGTGCCAGCTCTACCGGGACACCAAATTCACCCCTCCACTTT. Protein sequence: CASSTGTPNSPLHF.

CDR3 DNA: TGTGCCACTAGTCCGAGGGCTAGCGGGGATATAAGCACAGATACGCAGTATTTT. Protein sequence: CATSPRASGDISTDTQYF. V usage is TRBV7-2 and J usage is TRBJ2-3; 9 positions match TRBD2. In germline, CDR1 is SGHTA, CDR2 FQGNSA. The CDR3 runs 18 residues. Germline trimming cut 10 bases from V and 0 bases from J; bases unmatched to any gene: 17.

The chain has TRBV7-2 and TRBJ2-5; weak D call: TRBD1 (6 bases). Germline CDR1 SGHTA, CDR2 FQGNSA. The CDR3 runs to 14 residues. V was shortened by 1 base and J by 1 base, with 7 bases between the two germline ends. The CDR3, as DNA: TGTGCCAGCAGCTTAGAACAGGGCCAAGAGACCCAGTACTTC. This gives the protein CASSLEQGQETQYF.

The J gene is TRBJ1-4, the V gene TRBV27, with D possibly being TRBD1 (5 bases). With 6 bases removed from V and 4 bases from J, the gap between germline ends came to 18 bases. The V gene's germline CDR1 is MNHEY and CDR2 SMNVEV (reference sequence). The CDR3 has 16 residues. CDR3 in DNA: TGTGCCAGCAGCCCCTTATTTCAGGGTTATAATGAAAAACTGTTTTTT. Translated, it gives CASSPLFQGYNEKLFF. Filled out from reference TRBV27 and TRBJ1-4, the complete variable domain reads EAQVTQNPRYLITVTGKKLTVTCSQNMNHEYMSWYRQDPGLGLRQIYYSMNVEVTDKGDVPEGYKVSRKEKRNFPLILESPSPNQTSLYFCASSPLFQGYNEKLFFGSGTQLSVL.

This chain joins TRBV4-1 and TRBJ2-3; D may be TRBD2 (6 bases). From germline, CDR1 is MGHRA and CDR2 YSYEKL. V lost 8 bases and J lost 2, with 11 bases in between. This CDR3 spans 13 amino acids. CDR3 nucleotides: TGCGCCAGCGCGGGGCCTTCCACAGATACGCAGTATTTT. It codes for CASAGPSTDTQYF.

The chain employs TRBV7-8 and TRBJ2-1, with 8 bases fitting TRBD1. The junction had 2 bases not matched to a gene; V was cut back by 2 bases and J by 2 bases. CDR1 and CDR2 from the germline V gene are SGHVS and FQNEAQ. The length of the CDR3 is 15 residues. In nucleotides, the CDR3 is TGTGCCAGCAGCTTATCGACAGGGGCCTACAATGAGCAGTTCTTC. Amino acid sequence: CASSLSTGAYNEQFF. Full variable domain (rest looked up from reference TRBV7-8 and TRBJ2-1): GAGVSQSPRYKVAKRGQDVALRCDPISGHVSLFWYQQALGQGPEFLTYFQNEAQLDKSGLPSDRFFAERPEGSVSTLKIQRTQQEDSAVYLCASSLSTGAYNEQFFGPGTRLTVL.

The chain links TRBV20-1 to TRBJ2-7; 11 bases fit TRBD2. Germline trimming cut 3 bases from V and 6 bases from J; bases unmatched to any gene: 10. The CDR3 is made up of 15 amino acids. CDR1 is DFQATT, CDR2 SNEGSKA, per germline (reference sequence). The CDR3 nucleotides read TGCAGTGCTAGTGGACTAGCGGGTGCTCTGACCGAGCAGTACTTC. It translates to CSASGLAGALTEQYF.

V and J are TRBV11-2 and TRBJ1-1, with 7 bases matching TRBD1. CDR3 size: 15 residues. CDR1 and CDR2 (germline): SGHAT, FQNNGV. The J segment lost 5 bases and the V segment lost 6 bases, leaving 12 bases of the junction unmatched. The CDR3 reads CASRGIGRGWTEAFF. The CDR3 DNA is TGTGCCAGCAGAGGTATCGGCAGGGGGTGGACTGAAGCTTTCTTT.